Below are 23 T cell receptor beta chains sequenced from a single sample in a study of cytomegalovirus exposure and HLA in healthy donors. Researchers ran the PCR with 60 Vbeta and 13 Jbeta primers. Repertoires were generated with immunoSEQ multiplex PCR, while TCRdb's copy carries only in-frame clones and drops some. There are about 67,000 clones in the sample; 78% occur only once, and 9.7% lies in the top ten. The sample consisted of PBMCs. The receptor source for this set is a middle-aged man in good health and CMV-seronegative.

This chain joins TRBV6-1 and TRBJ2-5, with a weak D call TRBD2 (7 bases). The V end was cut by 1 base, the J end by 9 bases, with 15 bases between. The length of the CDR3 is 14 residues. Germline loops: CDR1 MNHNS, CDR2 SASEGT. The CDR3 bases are TGTGCCAGCAGTGAAGAAGGGAGGGGGGGGGCCCAGTACTTC. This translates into CASSEEGRGGAQYF.

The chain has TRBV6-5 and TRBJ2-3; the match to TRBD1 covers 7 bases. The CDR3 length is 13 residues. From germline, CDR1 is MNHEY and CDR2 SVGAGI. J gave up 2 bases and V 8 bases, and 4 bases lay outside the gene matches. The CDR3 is CASVGQITDTQYF. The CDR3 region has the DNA TGTGCCAGCGTGGGACAGATCACAGATACGCAGTATTTT.

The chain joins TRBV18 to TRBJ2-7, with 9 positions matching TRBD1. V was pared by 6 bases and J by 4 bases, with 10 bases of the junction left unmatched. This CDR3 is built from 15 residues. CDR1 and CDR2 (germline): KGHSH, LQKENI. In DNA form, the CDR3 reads TGTGCCAGCTCCCGGGGACAGGGTCGCTTGTACGAGCAGTACTTC. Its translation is CASSRGQGRLYEQYF.

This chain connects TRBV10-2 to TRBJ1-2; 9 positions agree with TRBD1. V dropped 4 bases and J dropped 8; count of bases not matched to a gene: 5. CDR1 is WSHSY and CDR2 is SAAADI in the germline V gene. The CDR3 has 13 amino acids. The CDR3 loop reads CASSVQGARGYTF. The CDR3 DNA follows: TGCGCCAGCAGTGTACAGGGGGCGCGGGGCTACACCTTC.

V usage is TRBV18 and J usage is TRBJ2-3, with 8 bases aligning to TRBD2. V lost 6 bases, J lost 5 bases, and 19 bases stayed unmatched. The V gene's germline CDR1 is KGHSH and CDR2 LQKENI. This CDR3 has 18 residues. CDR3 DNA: TGTGCCAGCTCGCTTAGCCCCACGAACGGGGGGGCCAGAGATACGCAGTATTTT. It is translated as CASSLSPTNGGARDTQYF.

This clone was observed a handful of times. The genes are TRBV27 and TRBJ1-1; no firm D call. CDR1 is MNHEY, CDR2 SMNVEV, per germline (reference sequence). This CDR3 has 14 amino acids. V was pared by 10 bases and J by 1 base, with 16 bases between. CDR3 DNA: TGTGCCACCTCATTGACTGAACGGAACACTGAAGCTTTCTTT. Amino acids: CATSLTERNTEAFF.

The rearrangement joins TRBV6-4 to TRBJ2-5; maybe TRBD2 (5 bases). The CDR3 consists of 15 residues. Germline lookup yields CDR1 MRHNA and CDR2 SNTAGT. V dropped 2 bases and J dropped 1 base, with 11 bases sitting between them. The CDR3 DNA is TGTGCCAGCAGTGACGCGGGCACCCTCCAAGAGACCCAGTACTTC. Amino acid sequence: CASSDAGTLQETQYF.

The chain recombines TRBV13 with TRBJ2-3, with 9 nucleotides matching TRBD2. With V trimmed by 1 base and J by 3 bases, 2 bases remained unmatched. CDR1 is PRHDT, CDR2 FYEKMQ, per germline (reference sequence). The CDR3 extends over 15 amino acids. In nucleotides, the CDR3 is TGTGCCAGCAGCTTAGAGCTAGCGGGAACAGATACGCAGTATTTT. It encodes CASSLELAGTDTQYF.

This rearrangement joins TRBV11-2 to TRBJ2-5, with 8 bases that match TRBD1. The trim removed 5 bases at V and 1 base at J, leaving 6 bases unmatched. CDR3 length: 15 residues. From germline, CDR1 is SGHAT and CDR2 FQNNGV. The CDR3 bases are TGTGCCAGCAGCCAAGGACAGGGAGGCCAAGAGACCCAGTACTTC. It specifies CASSQGQGGQETQYF.

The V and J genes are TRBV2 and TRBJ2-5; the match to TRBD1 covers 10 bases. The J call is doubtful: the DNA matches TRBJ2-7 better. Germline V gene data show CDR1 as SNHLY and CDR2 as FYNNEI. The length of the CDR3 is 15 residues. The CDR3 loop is CASRNAGTGVGEQYF. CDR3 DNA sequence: TGTGCCAGCAGAAATGCCGGGACAGGGGTCGGCGAGCAGTACTTC.

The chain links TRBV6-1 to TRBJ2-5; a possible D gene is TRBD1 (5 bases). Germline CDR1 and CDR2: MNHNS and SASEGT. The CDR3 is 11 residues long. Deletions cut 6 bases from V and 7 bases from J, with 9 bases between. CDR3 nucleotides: TGTGCCAGCAGCAAGACAGTGACCCAGTACTTC. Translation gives CASSKTVTQYF.

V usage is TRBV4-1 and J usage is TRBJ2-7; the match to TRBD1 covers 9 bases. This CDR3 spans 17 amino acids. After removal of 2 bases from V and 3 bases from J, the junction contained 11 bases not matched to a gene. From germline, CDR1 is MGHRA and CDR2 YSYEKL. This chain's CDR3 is CASSQTGEGTGNYEQYF. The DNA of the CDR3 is TGCGCCAGCAGCCAAACAGGAGAGGGGACAGGGAACTACGAGCAGTACTTC.

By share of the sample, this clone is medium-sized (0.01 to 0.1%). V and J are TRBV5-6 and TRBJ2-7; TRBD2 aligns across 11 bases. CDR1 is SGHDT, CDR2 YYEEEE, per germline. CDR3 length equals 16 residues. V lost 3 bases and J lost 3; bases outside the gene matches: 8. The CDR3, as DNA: TGTGCCAGCAGCTCGAATTTAGCGGGAGGGTACTACGAGCAGTACTTC. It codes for CASSSNLAGGYYEQYF.

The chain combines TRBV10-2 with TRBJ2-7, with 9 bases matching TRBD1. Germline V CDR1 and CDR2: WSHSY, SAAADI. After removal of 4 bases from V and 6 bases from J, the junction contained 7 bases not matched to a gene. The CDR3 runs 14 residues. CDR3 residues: CASSVEGQGPEQYF. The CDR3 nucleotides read TGCGCCAGCAGTGTAGAGGGACAGGGTCCCGAGCAGTACTTC.

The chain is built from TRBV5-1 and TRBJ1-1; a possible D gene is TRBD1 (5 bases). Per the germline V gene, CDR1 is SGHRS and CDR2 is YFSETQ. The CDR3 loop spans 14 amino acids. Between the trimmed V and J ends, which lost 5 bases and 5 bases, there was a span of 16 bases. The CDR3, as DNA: TGCGCCAGCAGTTGGGACGGAGGGCGGACTGAAGCTTTCTTT. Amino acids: CASSWDGGRTEAFF.

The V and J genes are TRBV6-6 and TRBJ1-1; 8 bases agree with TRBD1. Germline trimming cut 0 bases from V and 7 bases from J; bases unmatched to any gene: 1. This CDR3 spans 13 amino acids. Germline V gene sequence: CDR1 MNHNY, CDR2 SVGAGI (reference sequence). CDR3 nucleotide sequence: TGTGCCAGCAGTTACTCCGGACAGGGTGAAGCTTTCTTT. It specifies CASSYSGQGEAFF.

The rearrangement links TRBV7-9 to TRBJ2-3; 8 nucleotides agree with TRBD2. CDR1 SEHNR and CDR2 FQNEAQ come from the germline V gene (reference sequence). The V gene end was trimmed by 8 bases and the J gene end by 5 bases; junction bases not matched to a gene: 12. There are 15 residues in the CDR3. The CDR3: CASGARGGVRDTQYF. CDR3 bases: TGTGCCAGCGGCGCCCGGGGGGGGGTTCGAGATACGCAGTATTTT. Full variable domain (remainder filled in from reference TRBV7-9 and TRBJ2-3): DTGVSQNPRHKITKRGQNVTFRCDPISEHNRLYWYRQTLGQGPEFLTYFQNEAQLEKSRLLSDRFSAERPKGSFSTLEIQRTEQGDSAMYLCASGARGGVRDTQYFGPGTRLTVL.

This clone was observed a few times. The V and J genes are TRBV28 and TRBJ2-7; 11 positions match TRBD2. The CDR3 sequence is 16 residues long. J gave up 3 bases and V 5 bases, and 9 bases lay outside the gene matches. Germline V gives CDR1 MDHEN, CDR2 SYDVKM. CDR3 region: CASSEAGTSGVYEQYF. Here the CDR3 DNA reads TGTGCCAGCAGTGAGGCCGGGACTAGCGGAGTCTACGAGCAGTACTTC.

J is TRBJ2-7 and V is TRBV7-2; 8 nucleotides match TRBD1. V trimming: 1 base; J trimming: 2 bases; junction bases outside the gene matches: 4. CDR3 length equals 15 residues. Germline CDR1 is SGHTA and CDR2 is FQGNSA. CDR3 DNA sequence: TGTGCCAGCAGCTTAGGGCAGGGGGCGGCCTACGAGCAGTACTTC. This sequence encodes CASSLGQGAAYEQYF.

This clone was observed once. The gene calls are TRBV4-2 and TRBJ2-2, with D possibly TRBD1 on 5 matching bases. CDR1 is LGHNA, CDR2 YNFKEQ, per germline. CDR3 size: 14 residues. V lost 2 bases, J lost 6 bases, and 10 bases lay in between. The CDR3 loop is CASSQLQGAGELFF. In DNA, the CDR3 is TGTGCCAGCAGCCAACTTCAGGGTGCCGGGGAGCTGTTTTTT.

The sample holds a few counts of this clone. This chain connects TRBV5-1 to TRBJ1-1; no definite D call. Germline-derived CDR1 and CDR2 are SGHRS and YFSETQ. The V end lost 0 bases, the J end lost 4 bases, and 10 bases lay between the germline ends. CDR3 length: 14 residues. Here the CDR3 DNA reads TGCGCCAGCAGCTTGGCCGCGGGGATCACTGAAGCTTTCTTT. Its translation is CASSLAAGITEAFF.

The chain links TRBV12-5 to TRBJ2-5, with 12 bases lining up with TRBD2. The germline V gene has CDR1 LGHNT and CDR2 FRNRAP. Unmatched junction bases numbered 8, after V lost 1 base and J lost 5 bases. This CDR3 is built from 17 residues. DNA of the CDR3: TGTGCTAGTGGTTTGGCCAGACTAGCGGGAGCGCGCGAGACCCAGTACTTC. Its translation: CASGLARLAGARETQYF. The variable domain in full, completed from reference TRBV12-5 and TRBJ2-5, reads DARVTQTPRHKVTEMGQEVTMRCQPILGHNTVFWYRQTMMQGLELLAYFRNRAPLDDSGMPKDRFSAEMPDATLATLKIQPSEPRDSAVYFCASGLARLAGARETQYFGPGTRLLVL.

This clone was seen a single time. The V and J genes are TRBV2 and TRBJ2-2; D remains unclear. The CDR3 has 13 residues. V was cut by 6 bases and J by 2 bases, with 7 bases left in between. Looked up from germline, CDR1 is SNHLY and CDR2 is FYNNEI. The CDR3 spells CASRADNTGELFF. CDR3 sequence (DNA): TGTGCCAGCAGGGCAGATAACACCGGGGAGCTGTTTTTT. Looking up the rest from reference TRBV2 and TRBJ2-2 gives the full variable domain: EPEVTQTPSHQVTQMGQEVILRCVPISNHLYFYWYRQILGQKVEFLVSFYNNEISEKSEIFDDQFSVERPDGSNFTLKIRSTKLEDSAMYFCASRADNTGELFFGEGSRLTVL.